The 6 T cell receptor beta chains below all came from one sample that was sequenced in a study of beta chain features in type 1 diabetes. Sequencing targeted expressed TCRB transcripts, as all isolated RNA had been reverse transcribed. Sequenced by immunoSEQ multiplex PCR; TCRdb stores in-frame clones only, minus some. This sample has about 140,000 clones, with around 7% found just once. Sequencing was done on a sample of central memory CD4+ T cells from blood. These receptors all stem from a woman between 25 and 40 years old in good health.

This clone was counted many times. The chain uses TRBV7-2 and TRBJ2-2; TRBD2 aligns across 11 bases. This CDR3 contains 16 residues. The V and J ends lost 5 bases and 1 base, in that order; junction bases with no gene match: 3. Germline V gives CDR1 SGHTA, CDR2 FQGNSA. CDR3 sequence reads: CASSALAGGNTGELFF. The CDR3 bases are TGTGCCAGCAGCGCGCTAGCGGGAGGGAACACCGGGGAGCTGTTTTTT.

This chain connects TRBV7-3 to TRBJ2-1; a possible D gene is TRBD2 (5 bases). The CDR3 consists of 15 residues. Germline V gives CDR1 SGHTA, CDR2 FQGTGA. V lost 2 bases to trimming and J lost 2 bases, with 10 bases between them. DNA of the CDR3: TGTGCCAGCAGCTTAGGCGGAGGTGCCTACAATGAGCAGTTCTTC. Its protein product is CASSLGGGAYNEQFF.

This clone was picked up a small number of times. The J gene is TRBJ2-6, the V gene TRBV6-5, with 8 bases fitting TRBD1. V lost 4 bases and J lost 3; bases outside the gene matches: 2. The CDR3 is 15 amino acids. Germline-derived CDR1 and CDR2 are MNHEY and SVGAGI. The CDR3 bases are TGTGCCAGCAGTTCACAGGGGGTTGGGGCCAACGTCCTGACTTTC. This encodes CASSSQGVGANVLTF.

The chain employs TRBV7-2 and TRBJ2-1; 9 bases map to TRBD2. V shed 6 bases, J shed 6 bases, and the junction held 9 bases outside the gene matches. From germline, CDR1 is SGHTA and CDR2 FQGNSA. The CDR3 is 15 amino acids. CDR3 in DNA: TGTGCCAGCAGGCCTCCGGGACTAGCCTTCAATGAGCAGTTCTTC. Translating it yields CASRPPGLAFNEQFF.

With regard to this clone: The identical CDR3 is also encoded by other nucleotide sequences in the sample. This rearrangement joins TRBV7-3 to TRBJ2-5; D is unclear. CDR1 is SGHTA, CDR2 FQGTGA, per germline. With 3 bases removed from V and 5 bases from J, the gap between germline ends came to 10 bases. The CDR3 runs to 13 residues. CDR3 region: CASSFRGRETQYF. The DNA of the CDR3 is TGTGCCAGCAGCTTTCGAGGCCGGGAGACCCAGTACTTC.

This clone was detected only a few times. The V and J genes are TRBV5-8 and TRBJ2-7, with 7 positions matching TRBD2. After removal of 2 bases from V and 3 bases from J, the junction contained 8 bases not matched to a gene. This CDR3 has 15 residues. CDR1 and CDR2 from the germline V gene are SGHTS and YDEGEE. The CDR3 bases are TGTGCCAGCAGCTTTAAAGCGGGACCTAACTACGAGCAGTACTTC. Translating it yields CASSFKAGPNYEQYF.